The clone carrying this T cell receptor (beta chain) was observed at least ten times. The CDR3 has 14 residues. The V and J ends lost 7 bases and 7 bases respectively, with 14 bases between them. Germline lookup yields CDR1 MNHEY and CDR2 SVGEGT. The sample originates from a study of human T cells and chemical hapten exposure. TCRdb called the RACE reads again in MiXCR, with one record for every CDR3 protein. The table includes roughly 380,000 distinct CDR3 sequences, approximately 4.4% detected once. The time point denotes: patch test 1, 2 weeks after DPC sensitization. Treatment noted: therapeutic diphenylcyclopropenone sensitization with weekly scalp DPC.

This specimen consisted of whole blood, obtained in connection with sensitization to the hapten diphenylcyclopropenone (DPC). The receptor was derived from a woman between 50 and 59 years old with alopecia areata. Some clones in this sample may be carry-over from other donors' samples. This chain links TRBV6-2 or TRBV6-3 with TRBJ1-6; D gene ambiguous. CDR3 coding DNA: TGTGCCAGCACCGACCGGGTCCTAAATTCACCCCTCCACTTT. Its protein product is CASTDRVLNSPLHF.